This T cell receptor beta chain originates from a study of siplizumab effects on memory and regulatory T cells. Using immunoSEQ multiplex PCR, the repertoire was profiled, and TCRdb retains in-frame clones only, with some absent. Here the sample spans tens of thousands of clones, 85% to 95% being singletons. CDR3 size: 14 residues. Trimming shortened V by 2 bases and J by 6 bases, and 11 bases separated the two germline ends. Per the germline V gene, CDR1 is MNHEY and CDR2 is SVGAGI. Study conclusions and caveats: Proliferating Tregs from siplizumab cultures lacked functional confirmation of suppression. An assignable naive or memory phenotype was lacking in roughly 80-96% of proliferating CD4+ or CD8+ clones. The alloresponse seemed to draw substantially on naive T cells, which appeared more diverse than memory cells. Siplizumab significantly brought down the alloreactive sequences that trace back to unstimulated CD4+ memory cells.

A remark on this clone: The antigen is not known.

What was sequenced was CD8+ T cells sorted from blood. J is TRBJ1-5 and V is TRBV6-5; tentatively, D is TRBD1 (5 bases). The receptor's source is a human donor in good health. The CDR3 protein is CASSYRGRGQPQHF. Written as DNA, the CDR3 is TGTGCCAGCAGTTACCGTGGGAGGGGTCAGCCCCAGCATTTT.